The 15 T cell receptor beta chains presented below share a single source sample, sequenced in a study of shared clonotypes between healthy human individuals. The naive CD8 fraction comprised CD45RO-negative cells positively selected for CCR7 and excluded terminally differentiated effector memory CD45RA+ cells. Profiling relied on immunoSEQ multiplex PCR, and the TCRdb table lists in-frame clones only, not all of them. The sample gives 2 million to 2.5 million clones, about 93% of which show up once; 1.7% is in the top ten. Sequenced material: naive CD8+ T cells from PBMCs. Source of these receptors: a man younger than 35 in good health. Some clones in this sample may be carry-over from other donors' samples.

The V and J genes are TRBV28 and TRBJ2-2, with 10 positions matching TRBD2. CDR3 size: 14 residues. Germline V gene sequence: CDR1 MDHEN, CDR2 SYDVKM. With 4 bases clipped from V and 5 bases from J, the junction kept 1 base outside the gene matches. The CDR3 here is CASSSSGRTGELFF. The CDR3 bases are TGTGCCAGCAGTTCTAGCGGGAGAACCGGGGAGCTGTTTTTT.

The sample holds one count of this clone. This chain links TRBV4-2 with TRBJ2-7, with D possibly matching TRBD1 (7 bases). CDR1 LGHNA and CDR2 YNFKEQ come from the germline V gene. Trimming took 3 bases from V and 5 from J, leaving 14 bases between them. This CDR3 has 14 amino acids. CDR3 amino acids: CASSQGRGANEQYF. The CDR3 DNA is TGTGCCAGCAGCCAGGGCAGGGGGGCAAACGAGCAGTACTTC.

The rearrangement uses TRBV11-2 and TRBJ2-7; TRBD2 matches 12 bases. The CDR3 covers 16 residues. Germline V gene sequence: CDR1 SGHAT, CDR2 FQNNGV. V lost 8 bases, J lost 4 bases, and 12 bases stayed unmatched. The CDR3 sequence is CASDYTSGRFLYEQYF. In DNA, the CDR3 is TGTGCCAGCGATTACACTAGCGGGAGGTTTTTGTACGAGCAGTACTTC.

This clone was detected only a few times. CDR3 sequence (DNA): TGTGCCAGCAGTGAAGATACTCCACAGGGTTTACGGCCCCAGCATTTT. It encodes CASSEDTPQGLRPQHF. This chain joins TRBV6-1 and TRBJ1-5, with a weak D call TRBD1 (6 bases). CDR3 length: 16 residues. V lost 1 base and J lost 9, with 19 bases in between. Per germline, CDR1 MNHNS and CDR2 SASEGT.

The chain joins TRBV19 to TRBJ1-2; the match to TRBD1 covers 7 bases. The J segment lost 3 bases and the V segment lost 5 bases, leaving 6 bases of the junction unmatched. The CDR3 runs 14 residues. Germline V CDR1 and CDR2: LNHDA, SQIVND (reference sequence). For the CDR3, the DNA is TGTGCCAGTAGTTTCCGGGACAGTTACTATGGCTACACCTTC. Translation: CASSFRDSYYGYTF.

Turning to this clone: Different DNA sequences within this sample yield the same CDR3. The chain carries TRBV6-5 and TRBJ2-1; D may match TRBD1 or TRBD2 (6 bases each). Trimming took 2 bases from V and 7 from J, leaving 12 bases between them. CDR1 MNHEY and CDR2 SVGAGI come from the germline V gene. CDR3 length: 14 amino acids. This chain's CDR3 is CASSYRGGGNEQFF. The CDR3 DNA follows: TGTGCCAGCAGTTACCGAGGAGGGGGAAATGAGCAGTTCTTC.

The chain has TRBV7-3 and TRBJ2-1; 7 nucleotides align to TRBD2. The CDR3 has 15 residues. Trimming took 5 bases from V and 6 from J; bases not matched to a gene: 10. CDR1 SGHTA and CDR2 FQGTGA come from the germline V gene. The CDR3 region has the DNA TGTGCCAGCAGCGAGACTAGCTCCCACCCCAATGAGCAGTTCTTC. As protein: CASSETSSHPNEQFF.

V gene TRBV20-1 combines with J gene TRBJ2-7; D not certain. V lost 5 bases and J 2 bases, leaving 4 bases between the germline ends. The CDR3 is 10 amino acids. Germline V gene lookup returns CDR1 DFQATT and CDR2 SNEGSKA (reference sequence). The CDR3: CSAGPYEQYF. The CDR3 coding sequence is TGCAGTGCTGGGCCCTACGAGCAGTACTTC.

The chain links TRBV19 to TRBJ2-5; D is undetermined. The CDR3 runs to 12 residues. Germline V gives CDR1 LNHDA, CDR2 SQIVND (reference sequence). Deletions cut 5 bases from V and 0 bases from J, with 4 bases between. In DNA, the CDR3 is TGTGCCAGTAGTGCCCACCAAGAGACCCAGTACTTC. This gives the protein CASSAHQETQYF.

This chain uses TRBV5-6 with TRBJ2-3; D unclear. CDR3 length equals 15 residues. In germline, CDR1 is SGHDT, CDR2 YYEEEE. V shed 2 bases and J shed 1 base, with 11 bases lying between them. The CDR3 nucleotides are TGTGCCAGCAGCTTCGAAATCGGTGGCACAGATACGCAGTATTTT. Translating gives CASSFEIGGTDTQYF. The full variable domain, its missing parts supplied by reference TRBV5-6 and TRBJ2-3, is DAGVTQSPTHLIKTRGQQVTLRCSPKSGHDTVSWYQQALGQGPQFIFQYYEEEERQRGNFPDRFSGHQFPNYSSELNVNALLLGDSALYLCASSFEIGGTDTQYFGPGTRLTVL.

Comments on this clone: Other nucleotide sequences in the sample specify the same CDR3. The rearrangement uses TRBV25-1 and TRBJ1-1; D gene ambiguous. The CDR3 has 13 residues. Germline loops: CDR1 MGHDK, CDR2 SYGVNS. Trimming pared 3 bases from V and 0 bases from J, leaving 5 bases between. The DNA for the CDR3 is TGTGCCAGCAGTGAGGGAGTGAACACTGAAGCTTTCTTT. It is translated as CASSEGVNTEAFF.

The chain combines TRBV29-1 with TRBJ1-3; the D gene is possibly TRBD1 (5 bases). CDR3 length: 12 residues. Trimming cost V 7 bases and J 2 bases, with 9 bases left between them. CDR1 is SQVTM and CDR2 is ANQGSEA in the germline V gene. The DNA of the CDR3 is TGCAGCGCGGACATCCCTGGAAACACCATATATTTT. It yields the protein CSADIPGNTIYF.

This clone was observed once. This chain uses TRBV25-1 with TRBJ1-2, with 9 bases aligning to TRBD1. Germline V CDR1 and CDR2: MGHDK, SYGVNS. V was clipped by 3 bases and J by 4 bases; unmatched bases: 0. CDR3 size: 13 residues. The CDR3 region has the DNA TGTGCCAGCAGTGAGGGACAGGGCTATGGCTACACCTTC. It encodes CASSEGQGYGYTF.

This clone has a handful of counts. The chain is built from TRBV18 and TRBJ1-1, with D possibly TRBD1 on 5 matching bases. This CDR3 is 14 amino acids long. The ends were cut back, 0 bases at V and 6 bases at J, with 11 bases in the middle. Germline V gene data show CDR1 as KGHSH and CDR2 as LQKENI. CDR3 DNA: TGTGCCAGCTCACCACCAGAGGGACCCGCTGAAGCTTTCTTT. It codes for CASSPPEGPAEAFF.

The gene calls are TRBV4-1 and TRBJ2-7, with TRBD2 matching 8 bases. CDR1 and CDR2 (germline): MGHRA, YSYEKL. The CDR3 totals 15 residues. Trimming cost V 1 base and J 4 bases; bases outside gene matches: 6. CDR3 loop: CASSQAGGPLYEQYF. The CDR3, as DNA: TGCGCCAGCAGCCAAGCGGGAGGGCCCCTATACGAGCAGTACTTC.